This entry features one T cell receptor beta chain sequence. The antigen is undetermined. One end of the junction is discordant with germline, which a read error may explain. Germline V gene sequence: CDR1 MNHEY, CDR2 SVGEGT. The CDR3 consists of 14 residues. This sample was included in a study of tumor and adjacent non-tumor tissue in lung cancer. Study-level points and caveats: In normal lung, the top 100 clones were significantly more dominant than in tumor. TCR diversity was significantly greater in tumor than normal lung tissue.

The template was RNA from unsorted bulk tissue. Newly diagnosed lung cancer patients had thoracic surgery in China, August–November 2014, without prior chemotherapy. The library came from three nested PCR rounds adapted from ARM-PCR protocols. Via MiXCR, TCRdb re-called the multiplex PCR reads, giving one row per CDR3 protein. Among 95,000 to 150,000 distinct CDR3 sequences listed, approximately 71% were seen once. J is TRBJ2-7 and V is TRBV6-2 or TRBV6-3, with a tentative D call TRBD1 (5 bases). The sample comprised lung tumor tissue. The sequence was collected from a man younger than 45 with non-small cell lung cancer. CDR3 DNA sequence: TGTACCAGCACCTTAAGACAGACTGAAGGCGAGCAGTACTTC. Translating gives CTSTLRQTEGEQYF.